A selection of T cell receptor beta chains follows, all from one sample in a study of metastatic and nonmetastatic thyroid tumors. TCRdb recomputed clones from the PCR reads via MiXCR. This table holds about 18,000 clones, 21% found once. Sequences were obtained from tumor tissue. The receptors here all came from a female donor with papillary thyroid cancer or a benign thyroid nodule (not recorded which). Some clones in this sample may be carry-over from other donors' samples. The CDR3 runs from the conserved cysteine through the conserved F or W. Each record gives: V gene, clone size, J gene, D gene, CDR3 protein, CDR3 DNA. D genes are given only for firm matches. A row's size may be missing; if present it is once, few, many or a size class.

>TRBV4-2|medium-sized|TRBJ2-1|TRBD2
CASSLRGAGTSYNEQFF
TGTGCCAGCAGCCTAAGGGGAGCGGGAACTTCCTACAATGAGCAGTTCTTC
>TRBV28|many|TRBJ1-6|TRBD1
CASSFTGENSPLHF
TGTGCCAGCAGTTTTACAGGGGAGAATTCACCCCTCCACTTT
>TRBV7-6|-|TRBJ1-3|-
CASSLVLADEYF
TGTGCCAGCAGCTTAGTCCTGGCAGACGAATATTTT
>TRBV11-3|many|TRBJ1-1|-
CASSLGRGTEAFF
TGTGCCAGCAGCTTAGGTCGTGGGACTGAAGCTTTCTTT
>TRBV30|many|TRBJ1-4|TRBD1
CACRGDNEKLFF
TGTGCCTGCAGGGGGGATAATGAAAAACTGTTTTTT
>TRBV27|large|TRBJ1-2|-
CASSSSGSSFYGYTF
TGTGCCAGCAGTTCCTCAGGAAGTTCTTTCTATGGCTACACCTTC
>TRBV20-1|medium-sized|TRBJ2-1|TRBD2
CSARVASGGLSYNEQFF
TGCAGTGCTAGAGTCGCGTCGGGAGGGCTTTCCTACAATGAGCAGTTCTTC
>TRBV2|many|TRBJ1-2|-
CATSLRQGYGYTF
TGTGCCACCTCCCTCAGGCAGGGCTATGGCTACACCTTC
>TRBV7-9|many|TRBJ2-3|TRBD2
CASSELAGIDTQYF
TGTGCCAGCAGCGAACTAGCGGGAATAGATACGCAGTATTTT
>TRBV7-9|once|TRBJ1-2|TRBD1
CASSLGTGDNGYTF
TGTGCCAGCAGCCTAGGGACAGGTGACAATGGCTACACCTTC
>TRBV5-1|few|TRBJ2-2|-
CASSLVRENTGELFF
TGCGCCAGCAGCTTGGTGCGGGAGAACACCGGGGAGCTGTTTTTT
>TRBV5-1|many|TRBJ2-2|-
CASSLFQGGVTGELFF
TGCGCCAGCAGCTTATTCCAGGGGGGGGTCACCGGGGAGCTGTTTTTT
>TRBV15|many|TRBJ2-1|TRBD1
CATSRVRTGAYNEQFF
TGTGCCACCAGCAGAGTACGGACAGGAGCTTACAATGAGCAGTTCTTC
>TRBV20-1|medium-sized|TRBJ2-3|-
CSADSDPLGQYF
TGCAGTGCAGATTCGGACCCCTTAGGGCAGTATTTT
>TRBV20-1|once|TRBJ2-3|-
CSARDPTNPTDTQYF
TGCAGTGCTAGAGATCCGACAAACCCCACAGATACGCAGTATTTT
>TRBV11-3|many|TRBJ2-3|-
CASSLGGGNTQYF
TGTGCCAGCAGCTTAGGTGGCGGAAATACGCAGTATTTT
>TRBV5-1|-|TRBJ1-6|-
CASGRGKGNSPLHF
TGCGCCAGCGGACGGGGGAAAGGGAATTCACCCCTCCACTTT
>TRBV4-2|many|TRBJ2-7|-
CASSQDITDIYTTYEQYF
TGTGCCAGCAGCCAAGATATTACGGACATCTACACCACCTACGAGCAGTACTTC
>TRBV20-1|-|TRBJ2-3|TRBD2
CSAWTSGRARRTDTQYF
TGCAGTGCCTGGACTAGCGGGAGGGCCAGAAGGACAGATACGCAGTATTTT
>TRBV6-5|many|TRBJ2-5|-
CASSYAQRETQYF
TGTGCCAGCAGTTACGCCCAGCGGGAGACCCAGTACTTC
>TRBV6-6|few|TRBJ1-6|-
CASSFHPTGSNSPLHF
TGTGCCAGCAGTTTCCACCCGACAGGAAGCAATTCACCCCTCCACTTT
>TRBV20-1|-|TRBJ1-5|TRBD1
CSARGDRGQPQHF
TGCAGTGCTAGAGGAGACAGGGGCCAGCCCCAGCATTTT
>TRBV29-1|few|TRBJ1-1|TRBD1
CSVEDLRTGEGF
TGCAGCGTTGAAGATCTAAGGACAGGAGAGGGGTTT
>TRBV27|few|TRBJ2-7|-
CASSLAGERSEQYF
TGTGCCAGCAGTTTGGCGGGTGAGAGGAGCGAGCAGTACTTC
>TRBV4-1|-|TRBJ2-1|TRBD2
CASSHGTLPGLVYNEQFF
TGCGCCAGCAGCCACGGAACCCTTCCGGGACTAGTCTACAATGAGCAGTTCTTC
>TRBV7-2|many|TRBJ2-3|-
CASSSSRVTDTQYF
TGTGCCAGCAGCTCCAGCCGGGTCACAGATACGCAGTATTTT
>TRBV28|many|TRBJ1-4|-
CASSLKTATNEKLFF
TGTGCCAGCAGTCTTAAGACAGCAACTAATGAAAAACTGTTTTTT
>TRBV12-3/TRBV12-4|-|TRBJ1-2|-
CASSFGGSPSGYTF
TGTGCCAGCAGTTTCGGGGGGAGTCCCTCAGGCTACACCTTC
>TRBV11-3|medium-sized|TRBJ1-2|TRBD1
CASSLAAGGDYGYTF
TGTGCCAGCAGCTTAGCGGCAGGGGGCGACTATGGCTACACCTTC
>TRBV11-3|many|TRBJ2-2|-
CASSLRFGELFF
TGTGCCAGCAGCTTAAGATTCGGGGAGCTGTTTTTT
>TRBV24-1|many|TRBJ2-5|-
CATRQGETQYF
TGTGCCACCAGACAGGGAGAGACCCAGTACTTC
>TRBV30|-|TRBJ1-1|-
CAWSTGPVYTEAFF
TGTGCCTGGAGTACGGGCCCCGTTTACACTGAAGCTTTCTTT
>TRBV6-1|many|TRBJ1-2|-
CASTDTREYYGYTF
TGTGCCAGCACGGATACCAGGGAATACTATGGCTACACCTTC
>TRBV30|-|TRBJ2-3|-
CAWSSGTDTQYF
TGTGCCTGGAGTTCCGGTACAGATACGCAGTATTTT
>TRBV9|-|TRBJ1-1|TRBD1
CASSPRDRATEAFF
TGTGCCAGCAGCCCCCGGGACAGGGCCACTGAAGCTTTCTTT
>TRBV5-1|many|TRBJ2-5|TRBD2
CASSLGTSKETQYF
TGCGCCAGCAGCTTGGGGACTAGTAAGGAGACCCAGTACTTC
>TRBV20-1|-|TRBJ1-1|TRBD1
CSASRGTMNTEAFF
TGCAGTGCTAGCAGGGGGACAATGAACACTGAAGCTTTCTTT
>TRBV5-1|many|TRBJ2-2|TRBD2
CASSLLAGRDTGELFF
TGCGCCAGCAGTCTCCTAGCGGGGAGGGACACCGGGGAGCTGTTTTTT
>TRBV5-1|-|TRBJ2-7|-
CASSLTDSNSYEQYF
TGCGCCAGCAGCTTGACGGACAGTAACTCCTACGAGCAGTACTTC
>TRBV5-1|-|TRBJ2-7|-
CASSSRTEAYEQYF
TGCGCCAGCAGCTCTCGGACGGAAGCCTACGAGCAGTACTTC
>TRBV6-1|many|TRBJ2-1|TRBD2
CASSQRRAGGPREQFF
TGTGCCAGCAGTCAGCGTCGGGCGGGAGGGCCGCGGGAGCAGTTCTTC
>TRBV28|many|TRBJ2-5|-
CASSFHKSFQETQYF
TGTGCCAGCAGTTTCCATAAATCCTTCCAAGAGACCCAGTACTTC